This T cell receptor (beta chain) originates from a study of blood T cell repertoires in COVID-19. This CDR3 spans 19 amino acids. CDR1 and CDR2 (germline): SGHNT, YYREEE (reference sequence). V trimming: 4 bases; J trimming: 4 bases; junction bases outside the gene matches: 14. Assay used: immunoSEQ multiplex PCR; TCRdb lists only in-frame clones, some missing. The data contain more than 350,000 clones, 80% to 90% of them singletons. Individuals aged about 18 to 90 years were recruited from 20 to 25 US areas. Participant-given clinical history determined each cohort assignment. The chain recombines TRBV5-4 with TRBJ2-6; 10 bases align to TRBD1. Sequenced input: PBMCs or T cells enriched from blood (not recorded which). The sequence derives from a young man who had recovered from COVID-19. The CDR3 sequence is CASSPGPGQGTQGANVLTF. CDR3 in DNA: TGTGCCAGCAGCCCGGGACCGGGACAGGGGACGCAAGGGGCCAACGTCCTGACTTTC. The full variable domain, with the rest looked up from reference TRBV5-4 and TRBJ2-6, is ETGVTQSPTHLIKTRGQQVTLRCSSQSGHNTVSWYQQALGQGPQFIFQYYREEENGRGNFPPRFSGLQFPNYSSELNVNALELDDSALYLCASSPGPGQGTQGANVLTFGAGSRLTVL.